The 5 T cell receptor beta chains presented below share a single source sample, sequenced in a study of identifying expanded T cells in peripheral blood. TCRdb keeps only in-frame clones here, not all; method: immunoSEQ multiplex PCR. The sample has approximately 130,000 clones, approximately 80% seen once. Source material: blood. These receptors originate from a person between 18 and 75 years old in good health.

V is TRBV10-3 and J is TRBJ1-1, with a tentative D call TRBD1 (5 bases). The V and J ends lost 8 bases and 5 bases respectively, with 18 bases between them. Per germline, CDR1 ENHRY and CDR2 SYGVKD. The CDR3 covers 14 residues. The CDR3 region is CAIWHGGSGTEAFF. Written as DNA, the CDR3 is TGTGCCATCTGGCACGGGGGTAGTGGTACTGAAGCTTTCTTT.

The chain employs TRBV27 and TRBJ1-6, with D unclear. This CDR3 region has 15 residues. V was shortened by 2 bases and J by 7 bases, with 12 bases between the two germline ends. CDR1 is MNHEY and CDR2 is SMNVEV in the germline V gene (reference sequence). The DNA for the CDR3 is TGTGCCAGCAGTTTAGGTCCGACCGTGAATTCACCCCTCCACTTT. Translation gives CASSLGPTVNSPLHF.

This chain uses TRBV6-5 with TRBJ1-5; possibly TRBD1 for D (6 bases). V lost 11 bases and J lost 6, with 23 bases in between. The CDR3 loop spans 15 amino acids. CDR1 and CDR2 (germline): MNHEY, SVGAGI. DNA of the CDR3: TGTGCCGCGGCAGGGGCTGGATTGGGACGTCAGCCCCAGCATTTT. It encodes CAAAGAGLGRQPQHF.

The chain carries TRBV29-1 and TRBJ2-1; TRBD2 agrees at 11 bases. CDR1 is SQVTM and CDR2 is ANQGSEA in the germline V gene. The trim removed 5 bases at V and 2 bases at J, leaving 8 bases unmatched. This CDR3 has 16 residues. The CDR3 nucleotides are TGCAGCGTTCGTGGTTTAGCGGGGGGGGCCTACAATGAGCAGTTCTTC. Protein product: CSVRGLAGGAYNEQFF.

The chain joins TRBV4-3 to TRBJ1-2; D gene uncertain. CDR1 LGHNA and CDR2 YSLEER come from the germline V gene. The V gene lost 8 bases and the J gene lost 2 bases, with 3 bases spanning the gap. The CDR3 runs 10 residues. The CDR3, as DNA: TGCGCCAGCGGCAACTATGGCTACACCTTC. Protein product: CASGNYGYTF.